This TCR beta chain was identified during a study of blood T cell repertoires in COVID-19. Study summary: COVID-19 samples, acute and convalescent, were from the United States, Italy and Spain.

This clone has more than one count but fewer than ten. Sequencing was performed with immunoSEQ multiplex PCR; in TCRdb, only in-frame clones are kept and a portion is missing. The data contain 200,000 to 250,000 clones, 82% of them singletons. Germline CDR1 reads SGDLS; CDR2 reads YYNGEE. The CDR3 is 14 residues long. Trimming at V came to 2 bases and at J to 5 bases, leaving 3 bases not matched to a gene. All enrollees were roughly 18 to 90 years old and from about 25 US areas. What the recovered Cohort 3 donors had was two negative PCRs, clearance, or symptom resolution. This sequence was found in a woman aged 60-70 years who had recovered from COVID-19. This rearrangement joins TRBV9 to TRBJ2-5; the match to TRBD2 covers 10 bases. The sample was PBMCs or T cells enriched from blood (not recorded which). The CDR3 sequence: CASSVLAGAETQYF. CDR3 nucleotides: TGTGCCAGCAGCGTCCTAGCGGGGGCGGAGACCCAGTACTTC.